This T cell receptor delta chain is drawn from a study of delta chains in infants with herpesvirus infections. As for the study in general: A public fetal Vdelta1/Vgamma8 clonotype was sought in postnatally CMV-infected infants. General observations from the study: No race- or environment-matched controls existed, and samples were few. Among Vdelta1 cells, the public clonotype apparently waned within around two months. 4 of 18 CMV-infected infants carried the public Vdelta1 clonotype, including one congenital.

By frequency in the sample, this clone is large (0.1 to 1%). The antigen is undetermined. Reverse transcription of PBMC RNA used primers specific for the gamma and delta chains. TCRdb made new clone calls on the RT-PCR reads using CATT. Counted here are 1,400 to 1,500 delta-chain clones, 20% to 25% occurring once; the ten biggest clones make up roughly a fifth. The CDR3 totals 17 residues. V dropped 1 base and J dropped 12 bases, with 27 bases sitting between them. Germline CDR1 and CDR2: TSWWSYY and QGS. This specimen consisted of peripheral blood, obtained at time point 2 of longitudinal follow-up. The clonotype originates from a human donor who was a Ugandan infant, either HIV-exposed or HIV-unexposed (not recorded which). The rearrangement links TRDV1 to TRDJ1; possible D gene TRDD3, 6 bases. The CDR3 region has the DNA TGTGCTCTTGGGGAACGGATCCCGCGAACGGGGATGACCCCTATCATCTTT. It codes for CALGERIPRTGMTPIIF.